The entry that follows covers one T cell receptor (beta chain) sequence. Its target is unknown. This CDR3 is built from 16 residues. The donors formed part of the approximately 110-subject validation cohort, distinct from the roughly 670-subject first cohort. This sample is drawn from a study of cytomegalovirus exposure and HLA in healthy donors. Study-level information: The same platform used for the approximately 670 first-cohort repertoires was also used for the 120 or so validation repertoires, as a later analysis reported.

Broader study findings: Both high specificity and high sensitivity reportedly marked the classifier's diagnosis of cytomegalovirus status. TCR beta chains numbering some 160 were designated cytomegalovirus-associated.

Sequenced by immunoSEQ multiplex PCR; TCRdb stores in-frame clones only, minus some. The sample consists of roughly 50,000 clones, 90% of them appearing once. Specimen: PBMCs. The source of this sequence is a man younger than 35 in good health and CMV-seronegative. The chain employs TRBV21-1 and TRBJ2-2; no DNA check was done on the table's D call, TRBD2. TRBV21-1 is marked as a pseudogene. CDR3 sequence reads: CATPLTGLPNTGELFF. As DNA, the CDR3 is TGTGCCACCCCCCTTACCGGGTTACCGAACACCGGGGAGCTGTTTTTT.